This T cell receptor (beta chain) comes out of a study of T cells in Graves' hyperthyroidism and ophthalmopathy. Study findings and constraints: The model made its ophthalmopathy prediction, and onset followed a median around 6.9 months later.

Germline CDR1 MNHNS, CDR2 SASEGT. The CDR3 length is 14 residues. Trimming at V came to 7 bases and at J to 2 bases, leaving 7 bases not matched to a gene. RNA transcripts were the template for amplifying TCR beta CDR3 regions. Primed by the HTBI set, a first-round RT-PCR was run on the TCR CDR3. One entry per CDR3 protein, called by TCRdb with MiXCR from the multiplex PCR reads. The table has approximately 520,000 distinct CDR3 sequences, roughly 20% seen once. As for this clonotype: What it recognizes is unknown.

Stable hyperthyroidism: no ophthalmopathy progression over 18 months of follow-up. Those with hyperthyroidism were 18 to 65 years old, newly diagnosed, and ill for under 2 months. The receptor comes from a man between 18 and 35 years old with Graves' hyperthyroidism. This chain joins TRBV6-1 and TRBJ2-5; 7 bases are a match to TRBD2. The specimen was blood. The CDR3, as DNA: TGTGCCAGCAAGGGTATGGGACTACAAGAGACCCAGTACTTC. It encodes CASKGMGLQETQYF.